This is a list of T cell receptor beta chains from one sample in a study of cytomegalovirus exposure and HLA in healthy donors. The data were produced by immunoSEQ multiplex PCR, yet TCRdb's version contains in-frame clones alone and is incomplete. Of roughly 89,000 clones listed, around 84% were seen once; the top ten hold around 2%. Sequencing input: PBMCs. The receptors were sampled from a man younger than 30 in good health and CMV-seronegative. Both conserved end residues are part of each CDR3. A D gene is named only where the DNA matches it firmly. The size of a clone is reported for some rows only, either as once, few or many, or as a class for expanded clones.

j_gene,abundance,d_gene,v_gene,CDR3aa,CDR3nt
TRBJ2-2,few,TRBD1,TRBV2,CASSPRTGSTGELFF,TGTGCCAGCAGTCCGCGGACAGGGAGCACCGGGGAGCTGTTTTTT
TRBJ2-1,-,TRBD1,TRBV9,CASSVSRDRRLNEQFF,TGTGCCAGCAGCGTAAGCCGGGACAGGCGCCTCAATGAGCAGTTCTTC
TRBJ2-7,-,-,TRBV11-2,CASSLGASNYEQYF,TGTGCCAGCAGCTTAGGCGCGTCGAACTACGAGCAGTACTTC
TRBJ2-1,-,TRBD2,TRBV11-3,CASSANGLAGNEQFF,TGTGCCAGCAGCGCAAACGGACTAGCAGGCAATGAGCAGTTCTTC
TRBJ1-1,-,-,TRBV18,CASSKGAGENTEAFF,TGTGCCAGCTCAAAAGGGGCGGGAGAGAACACTGAAGCTTTCTTT
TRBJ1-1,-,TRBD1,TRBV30,CAWRGDRAKDTEAFF,TGTGCCTGGAGAGGGGACAGGGCGAAAGACACTGAAGCTTTCTTT
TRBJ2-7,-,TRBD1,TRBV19,CATGQGFYEQYF,TGTGCCACCGGACAGGGGTTCTACGAGCAGTACTTC
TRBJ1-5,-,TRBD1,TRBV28,CASSQGQGFNQPQHF,TGTGCCAGCAGCCAGGGACAGGGTTTCAATCAGCCCCAGCATTTT
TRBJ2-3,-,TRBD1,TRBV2,CASSRTGGAQYF,TGTGCCAGCAGTAGGACAGGTGGGGCGCAGTATTTT
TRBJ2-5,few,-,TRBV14,CASSQGGVIQETQYF,TGTGCCAGCAGCCAAGGGGGCGTAATCCAAGAGACCCAGTACTTC
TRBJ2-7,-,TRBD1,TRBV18,CASSPPGQGSYEQYF,TGTGCCAGCTCACCGCCGGGACAGGGGTCCTACGAGCAGTACTTC
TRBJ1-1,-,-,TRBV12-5,CASGLVPVPEAFF,TGTGCTAGTGGTTTGGTACCAGTTCCTGAAGCTTTCTTT
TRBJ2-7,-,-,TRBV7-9,CASSLGPRGRDYEQYF,TGTGCCAGCAGCTTAGGTCCCAGGGGAAGGGACTACGAGCAGTACTTC
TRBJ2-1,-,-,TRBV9,CASSVAGIYNEQFF,TGTGCCAGCAGCGTCGCCGGGATATACAATGAGCAGTTCTTC
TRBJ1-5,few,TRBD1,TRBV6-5,CASRDQGAWQPQHF,TGTGCCAGCAGGGATCAGGGGGCATGGCAGCCCCAGCATTTT
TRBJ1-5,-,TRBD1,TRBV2,CASSPSGTVNQPQHF,TGTGCCAGCAGTCCCTCCGGGACAGTAAATCAGCCCCAGCATTTT
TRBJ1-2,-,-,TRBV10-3,CAISEWGGHDYGYTF,TGTGCCATCAGTGAGTGGGGGGGGCACGACTATGGCTACACCTTC
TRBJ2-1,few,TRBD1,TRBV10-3,CALGTAAEQFF,TGTGCCCTAGGGACAGCCGCTGAGCAGTTCTTC
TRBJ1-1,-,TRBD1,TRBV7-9,CASSSRGPPNTEAFF,TGTGCCAGCAGCTCCAGGGGGCCCCCGAACACTGAAGCTTTCTTT
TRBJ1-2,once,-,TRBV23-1,CASSQSAGLRAGYTF,TGCGCCAGCAGTCAATCGGCGGGACTGCGAGCTGGCTACACCTTC
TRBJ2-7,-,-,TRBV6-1,CASSEIVQQYF,TGTGCCAGCAGTGAAATAGTGCAGCAGTACTTC
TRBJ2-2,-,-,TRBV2,CASRPGGRAGELFF,TGTGCCAGCAGGCCCGGGGGTAGGGCCGGGGAGCTGTTTTTT
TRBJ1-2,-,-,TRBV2,CASSLKGGLYGYTF,TGTGCCAGCAGTTTAAAGGGGGGGCTCTATGGCTACACCTTC
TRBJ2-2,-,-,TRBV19,CASSISREAGELFF,TGTGCCAGTAGTATCAGCAGGGAAGCCGGGGAGCTGTTTTTT